Each of the 21 T cell receptor beta chains below was sequenced from the same sample in a study. TCRdb reprocessed the RT-PCR reads via MiXCR and lists one record per CDR3 protein. Seen here are hundreds of thousands of distinct CDR3 sequences, 12% to 15% observed once, and the top ten hold roughly 3.9%. The material sequenced was memory CD4+ T cells from blood. These receptors were collected from a female donor in good health, serving as a healthy control.

V gene TRBV4-2 combines with J gene TRBJ2-1; 10 bases match TRBD2. Germline loops: CDR1 LGHNA, CDR2 YNFKEQ. V lost 2 bases to trimming and J lost 5 bases; unmatched junction nucleotides: 6. The CDR3 extends over 16 amino acids. CDR3 sequence: CASSQKAGGPHNEQFF. CDR3 in DNA: TGTGCCAGCAGCCAAAAAGCGGGAGGGCCCCACAATGAGCAGTTCTTC.

This rearrangement joins TRBV7-9 to TRBJ1-4; D unresolved. With 1 base removed from V and 8 bases from J, the gap between germline ends came to 8 bases. CDR1 and CDR2 (germline): SEHNR, FQNEAQ (reference sequence). The CDR3 is 13 residues long. The CDR3 DNA reads as TGTGCCAGCAGCTTAGATTCTTACGAAAAACTGTTTTTT. This encodes CASSLDSYEKLFF.

This clonotype was observed many times. The rearrangement links TRBV29-1 to TRBJ1-1; the D is unclear. Per the germline V gene, CDR1 is SQVTM and CDR2 is ANQGSEA. The CDR3 covers 12 residues. With 8 bases removed from V and 0 bases from J, the gap between germline ends came to 10 bases. DNA for the CDR3: TGCAGCTCCCGGAGGTTGAACACTGAAGCTTTCTTT. Its protein product is CSSRRLNTEAFF.

This clonotype was counted between two and nine times. The rearrangement uses TRBV5-1 and TRBJ2-7; 8 bases are shared with TRBD1. V gave up 0 bases and J gave up 2 bases; unmatched junction bases: 7. Germline V gene data show CDR1 as SGHRS and CDR2 as YFSETQ. The CDR3 spans 16 residues. The DNA for the CDR3 is TGCGCCAGCAGCTTGGACTTGGGGGACAGGCCCTACGAGCAGTACTTC. This encodes CASSLDLGDRPYEQYF. Filled out from reference TRBV5-1 and TRBJ2-7, the complete variable domain reads KAGVTQTPRYLIKTRGQQVTLSCSPISGHRSVSWYQQTPGQGLQFLFEYFSETQRNKGNFPGRFSGRQFSNSRSEMNVSTLELGDSALYLCASSLDLGDRPYEQYFGPGTRLTVT.

The CDR3 sequence: CATEDGMNTEAFF. In DNA form, the CDR3 reads TGTGCCACTGAGGACGGCATGAACACTGAAGCTTTCTTT. The chain links TRBV7-9 to TRBJ1-1, with D unclear. Germline CDR1 and CDR2: SEHNR and FQNEAQ (reference sequence). Trimming pared 10 bases from V and 0 bases from J, leaving 12 bases between. CDR3 length: 13 residues.

The sample holds a few counts of this clonotype. This chain joins TRBV20-1 and TRBJ1-5; possibly TRBD1 for D (5 bases). Looked up from germline, CDR1 is DFQATT and CDR2 is SNEGSKA (reference sequence). This CDR3 spans 13 amino acids. V was pared by 6 bases and J by 7 bases, with 16 bases between. The DNA for the CDR3 is TGCAGTGCCGGCGGGGGATTTGAGCAGCCCCAGCATTTT. It encodes CSAGGGFEQPQHF.

The sample holds many counts of this clonotype. The chain recombines TRBV20-1 with TRBJ1-6, with a weak D call TRBD1 (6 bases). Per germline, CDR1 DFQATT and CDR2 SNEGSKA (reference sequence). Trimming pared 3 bases from V and 9 bases from J, leaving 12 bases between. There are 13 residues in the CDR3. The CDR3 loop reads CSASQKGVSPLHF. In DNA form, the CDR3 reads TGCAGTGCTAGCCAAAAGGGGGTTTCACCCCTCCACTTT.

J is TRBJ2-1 and V is TRBV29-1; weak D call: TRBD2 (6 bases). Per germline, CDR1 SQVTM and CDR2 ANQGSEA. The CDR3 is 13 residues long. Trimming took off 5 bases at V and 6 bases at J, with 14 bases between the two ends. The CDR3 here is CSVSTRLGNEQFF. In DNA form, the CDR3 reads TGCAGCGTTTCGACTAGGTTGGGCAATGAGCAGTTCTTC.

The DNA of the CDR3 is TGTGCCATCAGTATAGCGGGAGGTGAGGCAGATACGCAGTATTTT. Its protein is CAISIAGGEADTQYF. The chain links TRBV10-3 to TRBJ2-3; 10 positions agree with TRBD2. Germline V gene lookup returns CDR1 ENHRY and CDR2 SYGVKD. V lost 5 bases and J lost 4; bases outside the gene matches: 6. This CDR3 is 15 amino acids long.

This clonotype has only a few counts. J is TRBJ1-6 and V is TRBV6-5; D may be TRBD1 (6 bases). The ends were cut back, 3 bases at V and 6 bases at J, with 15 bases in the middle. CDR1 and CDR2 from the germline V gene are MNHEY and SVGAGI. The CDR3 consists of 16 residues. The CDR3 sequence is CASSYTGTGRNSPLHF. CDR3 sequence (DNA): TGTGCCAGCAGTTATACCGGAACAGGGCGTAATTCACCCCTCCACTTT.

The chain couples TRBV6-6 to TRBJ2-2; 7 bases are shared with TRBD1. Germline V gene lookup returns CDR1 MNHNY and CDR2 SVGAGI (reference sequence). The CDR3 has 17 residues. Trimming removed 4 bases from V and 4 bases from J; junction bases left unmatched: 12. The CDR3 loop reads CASSFSPGQKFTGELFF. For the CDR3, the DNA is TGTGCCAGCAGTTTTTCCCCGGGACAGAAATTCACCGGGGAGCTGTTTTTT.

This clonotype was recorded many times. The chain employs TRBV20-1 and TRBJ2-7; 10 nucleotides align to TRBD1. Losses at the gene ends were 3 bases for V and 5 bases for J; bases not matched to a gene: 7. Germline V gene lookup returns CDR1 DFQATT and CDR2 SNEGSKA (reference sequence). This CDR3 region has 14 residues. The CDR3: CSARAGTGVNEQYF. Here the CDR3 DNA reads TGCAGTGCTAGGGCGGGGACAGGGGTTAACGAGCAGTACTTC.

This clonotype showed up just a few times. The chain joins TRBV20-1 to TRBJ2-1, with 7 bases aligning to TRBD2. Germline-derived CDR1 and CDR2 are DFQATT and SNEGSKA (reference sequence). V shed 1 base and J 5 bases; nucleotides not matched to a gene: 8. CDR3 size: 15 residues. Here the CDR3 DNA reads TGCAGTGCTAGAGGTTTGCGGGAGTGGAACAATGAGCAGTTCTTC. Its protein product is CSARGLREWNNEQFF.

This clonotype appeared many times. J is TRBJ1-5 and V is TRBV24-1; 7 bases are shared with TRBD1. The CDR3 sequence is 17 residues long. Trimming at V came to 5 bases and at J to 0 bases, leaving 9 bases not matched to a gene. Germline V CDR1 and CDR2: KGHDR, SFDVKD. CDR3 in amino acids: CATSGTRGRDSNQPQHF. CDR3 nucleotides: TGTGCCACCAGTGGGACGAGGGGGCGAGATAGCAATCAGCCCCAGCATTTT.

Here the CDR3 DNA reads TGCAGTGCAACCTCCCCGACCACAGATACGCAGTATTTT. This gives the protein CSATSPTTDTQYF. The gene calls are TRBV20-1 and TRBJ2-3; D is unresolved. The germline V gene has CDR1 DFQATT and CDR2 SNEGSKA (reference sequence). The CDR3 is made up of 13 amino acids. V shed 6 bases and J shed 2 bases, with 12 bases lying between them.

This clonotype was seen many times. This chain uses TRBV6-6 with TRBJ2-5; D remains unclear. The germline V gene encodes CDR1 MNHNY and CDR2 SVGAGI (reference sequence). The V end was cut by 2 bases, the J end by 5 bases, with 9 bases between. The CDR3 length is 13 residues. The CDR3 bases are TGTGCCAGCAGTTACCAGTCGAGGGAGACCCAGTACTTC. This translates into CASSYQSRETQYF.

The chain carries TRBV20-1 and TRBJ1-5; no reliable D call. Germline CDR1 and CDR2: DFQATT and SNEGSKA (reference sequence). V dropped 7 bases and J dropped 4 bases, with 11 bases sitting between them. The CDR3 runs to 12 residues. The CDR3 here is CSGEYGNQPQHF. As DNA, the CDR3 is TGCAGTGGTGAATATGGAAATCAGCCCCAGCATTTT.

This clonotype was picked up a small number of times. The chain combines TRBV18 with TRBJ1-3; D remains ambiguous. Per germline, CDR1 KGHSH and CDR2 LQKENI. The V and J ends lost 4 bases and 4 bases respectively, with 23 bases between them. This CDR3 is 18 amino acids long. In DNA, the CDR3 is TGTGCCAGCTCACGCTTAAGTGGCGCGCCGGGCGAAGGAAACACCATATATTTT. This codes for CASSRLSGAPGEGNTIYF.

V usage is TRBV7-8 and J usage is TRBJ2-1; 7 nucleotides line up with TRBD1. V was pared by 8 bases and J by 4 bases, with 8 bases of the junction left unmatched. The germline V gene encodes CDR1 SGHVS and CDR2 FQNEAQ. CDR3 length: 14 amino acids. Here the CDR3 DNA reads TGTGCCAGCCTCATGGGACAGTTATACAATGAGCAGTTCTTC. The encoded protein is CASLMGQLYNEQFF.

The V gene is TRBV20-1, the J gene TRBJ2-7, with 9 bases lining up with TRBD1. Germline V gives CDR1 DFQATT, CDR2 SNEGSKA (reference sequence). This CDR3 spans 15 amino acids. Trimming at V came to 0 bases and at J to 5 bases, leaving 8 bases not matched to a gene. CDR3: CSARDPRDRVDEQYF. As DNA, the CDR3 is TGCAGTGCTAGAGATCCCCGGGACAGGGTCGACGAGCAGTACTTC.

This clonotype was seen more than once but under ten times. V is TRBV18 and J is TRBJ1-1; 8 bases are shared with TRBD1. Losses at the gene ends were 3 bases for V and 3 bases for J; bases not matched to a gene: 12. The CDR3 has 17 amino acids. Per germline, CDR1 KGHSH and CDR2 LQKENI. The CDR3 here is CASSPQQMGQDDTEAFF. The DNA of the CDR3 is TGTGCCAGCTCACCGCAACAAATGGGACAGGACGACACTGAAGCTTTCTTT.